The 14 T cell receptor beta chains presented below share a single source sample, sequenced in a study of T cells expressing NK-cell markers. TCRdb re-called the 5' RACE reads and catalogs CDR3 proteins one per entry, DNA excluded. Its table records about half a million distinct CDR3 sequences. Sequenced material: blood T cells: a sorted CD56 or NKG2C T cell subset, CD4+ or CD8+ T cells, or bulk PBMC T cells (not recorded which). Source of these receptors: a woman in her 50s in good health.

The chain is built from TRBV5-1 and TRBJ2-7; there is no DNA to check the TCRdb D call of TRBD1. Germline CDR1 SGHRS, CDR2 YFSETQ. The length of the CDR3 is 11 residues. The CDR3: CASNQGYEQYF.

The J gene is TRBJ1-2, the V gene TRBV3-1; checking the TCRdb D call of TRBD1 is not possible without DNA. CDR1 is LGHDT and CDR2 is YNNKEL in the germline V gene (reference sequence). The CDR3 length is 13 residues. The CDR3 reads CASSLGQFYGYTF.

This rearrangement joins TRBV4-1 to TRBJ2-3; TCRdb designates TRBD2, a call that cannot be tested without DNA. The CDR3 loop spans 14 amino acids. Germline V lookup: CDR1 MGHRA, CDR2 YSYEKL. CDR3 sequence: CASSQVLGGDEQYF.

The chain carries TRBV6-6 and TRBJ1-6; without DNA, the TCRdb call of TRBD1 cannot be checked. The CDR3 consists of 15 residues. Germline lookup yields CDR1 MNHNY and CDR2 SVGAGI (reference sequence). The CDR3 loop reads CASSWGSSYNSPLHF.

The chain carries TRBV29-1 and TRBJ2-2; TCRdb's D call of TRBD2 is untestable without DNA. The CDR3 consists of 14 residues. Germline CDR1 is SQVTM and CDR2 is ANQGSEA. The CDR3 is CSVQRLEGSGELFF.

The chain links TRBV3-1 to TRBJ2-4; as DNA is missing, the TRBD2 call by TCRdb cannot be tested. There are 15 residues in the CDR3. CDR1 and CDR2 (germline): LGHDT, YNNKEL (reference sequence). The CDR3 protein is CASSQEYRQEGIQYF.

This chain joins TRBV10-3 and TRBJ2-1; TCRdb gives TRBD2 as the D gene, but with no DNA this cannot be confirmed. Looked up from germline, CDR1 is ENHRY and CDR2 is SYGVKD. The CDR3 is made up of 13 amino acids. CDR3 region: CAISEPSGREQFF.

This sequence joins TRBV27 and TRBJ2-3; as DNA is missing, the TRBD1 call by TCRdb cannot be tested. This CDR3 spans 16 amino acids. The germline V gene has CDR1 MNHEY and CDR2 SMNVEV (reference sequence). The CDR3 sequence is CASSLLSGQGADTQYF.

This chain joins TRBV4-2 and TRBJ2-1; there is no DNA to check the TCRdb D call of TRBD2. The CDR3 runs to 14 residues. The V gene's germline CDR1 is LGHNA and CDR2 YNFKEQ. The CDR3 here is CASSQVGGENEQFF.

V gene TRBV27 combines with J gene TRBJ2-2; checking the TCRdb D call of TRBD1 is not possible without DNA. The CDR3 has 15 residues. In germline, CDR1 is MNHEY, CDR2 SMNVEV (reference sequence). CDR3 protein: CASSFKTGAGGELFF.

This chain connects TRBV5-1 to TRBJ2-4; checking the TCRdb D call of TRBD1 is not possible without DNA. This CDR3 has 14 residues. Per germline, CDR1 SGHRS and CDR2 YFSETQ. CDR3 amino acids: CASSLAGGVNIQYF.

The chain employs TRBV19 and TRBJ2-3. From germline, CDR1 is LNHDA and CDR2 SQIVND (reference sequence). The CDR3 loop spans 15 amino acids. CDR3: CASTPSGMRSDTQYF.

The gene calls are TRBV6-1 and TRBJ2-3. CDR3 length equals 16 residues. The germline V gene has CDR1 MNHNS and CDR2 SASEGT. CDR3 in amino acids: CASSEFGIPYTDTQYF.

The J gene is TRBJ2-5, the V gene TRBV11-1; the D gene TCRdb calls, TRBD2, cannot be checked with no DNA. Germline CDR1 is SGHAT and CDR2 is FQDESV (reference sequence). The CDR3 is 14 amino acids. CDR3: CASSRGLAMETQYF.